A single sample is the source of the 23 T cell receptor beta chains below, sequenced in a study of CD8 T cells in Susac syndrome. Random hexamers were used to reverse transcribe roughly 0.5 to 1 ug of RNA. TCRdb reprocessed the immunoSEQ multiplex PCR reads via MiXCR and lists one record per CDR3 protein. This sample has approximately 190,000 distinct CDR3 sequences; under 97% occur once, and the top ten carry 0.098%. Sequences were obtained from CD4+ T cells from PBMCs. The receptors were sampled from a human donor with Susac syndrome.

V is TRBV19 and J is TRBJ2-7; no definite D call. The CDR3 consists of 13 residues. V was shortened by 5 bases and J by 2 bases, with 10 bases between the two germline ends. Per germline, CDR1 LNHDA and CDR2 SQIVND (reference sequence). CDR3 sequence (DNA): TGTGCCAGTAGTCTCCTTCTTACCTACGAGCAGTACTTC. This encodes CASSLLLTYEQYF.

The chain combines TRBV20-1 with TRBJ2-2; possible D gene TRBD2, 5 bases. With 4 bases removed from V and 9 bases from J, the gap between germline ends came to 9 bases. From germline, CDR1 is DFQATT and CDR2 SNEGSKA (reference sequence). The CDR3 runs to 11 residues. CDR3 in DNA: TGCAGTGCTACCCGGGATTGGGAGCTGTTTTTT. This gives the protein CSATRDWELFF.

The chain has TRBV30 and TRBJ1-2; TRBD1 is a possible D gene (6 bases). Trimming took 0 bases from V and 6 from J, leaving 11 bases between them. Germline lookup yields CDR1 GTSNPN and CDR2 SVGIG (reference sequence). The CDR3 has 13 residues. Here the CDR3 reads CAWSVGGNNGYTF. The CDR3 coding sequence is TGTGCCTGGAGTGTAGGGGGGAATAATGGCTACACCTTC.

The chain joins TRBV20-1 to TRBJ2-5, with D perhaps matching TRBD1 or TRBD2 (5 bases each). Germline CDR1 reads DFQATT; CDR2 reads SNEGSKA (reference sequence). This CDR3 region has 12 residues. Trimming cost V 3 bases and J 5 bases, with 10 bases left between them. The CDR3 spells CSARGDAETQYF. DNA for the CDR3: TGCAGTGCTAGGGGGGACGCCGAGACCCAGTACTTC.

The rearrangement uses TRBV9 and TRBJ1-3; unclear D gene. V was shortened by 0 bases and J by 7 bases, with 11 bases between the two germline ends. This CDR3 is 14 amino acids long. The V gene's germline CDR1 is SGDLS and CDR2 YYNGEE. This CDR3 reads CASSVDNAWNTIYF. The CDR3 nucleotides read TGTGCCAGCAGCGTAGATAACGCTTGGAACACCATATATTTT.

The chain is built from TRBV20-1 and TRBJ2-5, with D perhaps TRBD2 (6 bases). The CDR3 is 14 residues long. Germline CDR1 DFQATT, CDR2 SNEGSKA (reference sequence). Trimming pared 6 bases from V and 2 bases from J, leaving 16 bases between. The CDR3 sequence is CSASPLAKQETQYF. DNA for the CDR3: TGCAGTGCCAGCCCGCTAGCGAAGCAAGAGACCCAGTACTTC.

The genes are TRBV20-1 and TRBJ1-2, with D perhaps TRBD1 (6 bases). V lost 1 base and J lost 7, with 7 bases in between. Germline V gene sequence: CDR1 DFQATT, CDR2 SNEGSKA (reference sequence). This CDR3 comprises 11 residues. This CDR3 reads CSARGGGGYTF. In DNA form, the CDR3 reads TGCAGTGCTAGAGGAGGGGGTGGCTACACCTTC.

CDR3 in DNA: TGTGCCAGCAGTGTGTCGGGGGGTCAAGAGACCCAGTACTTC. Amino acid sequence: CASSVSGGQETQYF. This sequence joins TRBV11-2 and TRBJ2-5; 7 positions agree with TRBD2. Germline V lookup: CDR1 SGHAT, CDR2 FQNNGV. This CDR3 comprises 14 residues. The trim removed 6 bases at V and 2 bases at J, leaving 6 bases unmatched. The full variable domain, its missing parts supplied by reference TRBV11-2 and TRBJ2-5, is EAGVAQSPRYKIIEKRQSVAFWCNPISGHATLYWYQQILGQGPKLLIQFQNNGVVDDSQLPKDRFSAERLKGVDSTLKIQPAKLEDSAVYLCASSVSGGQETQYFGPGTRLLVL.

The CDR3 loop is CSARDQGVSNQPQHF. The CDR3 nucleotides read TGCAGTGCTAGAGATCAGGGGGTTAGCAATCAGCCCCAGCATTTT. The V and J genes are TRBV20-1 and TRBJ1-5; TRBD1 matches at 7 bases. Germline V gives CDR1 DFQATT, CDR2 SNEGSKA (reference sequence). CDR3 size: 15 residues. V was pared by 0 bases and J by 0 bases, with 2 bases of the junction left unmatched.

This rearrangement joins TRBV7-9 to TRBJ1-1; D possibly corresponds to TRBD1 (5 bases). V lost 8 bases, J lost 1 base, and 14 bases lay in between. CDR1 SEHNR and CDR2 FQNEAQ come from the germline V gene (reference sequence). CDR3 length equals 14 residues. DNA for the CDR3: TGTGCCAGCCAAAAATTGGGGCAGAACACTGAAGCTTTCTTT. Translation: CASQKLGQNTEAFF.

The rearrangement joins TRBV20-1 to TRBJ2-7, with D maybe TRBD2 (7 bases). The germline V gene encodes CDR1 DFQATT and CDR2 SNEGSKA (reference sequence). This CDR3 comprises 13 residues. With 4 bases removed from V and 4 bases from J, the gap between germline ends came to 14 bases. The CDR3 spells CSATRAGAYEQYF. The CDR3 region has the DNA TGCAGTGCTACGCGTGCGGGGGCTTACGAGCAGTACTTC.

The gene calls are TRBV5-6 and TRBJ1-2; a possible D gene is TRBD1 (6 bases). This CDR3 is 14 amino acids long. Trimming took 6 bases from V and 7 from J, leaving 19 bases between them. CDR1 and CDR2 (germline): SGHDT, YYEEEE. The CDR3: CASTSGAVGAGYTF. The CDR3 bases are TGTGCCAGCACTTCGGGGGCTGTCGGCGCTGGCTACACCTTC.

The chain recombines TRBV6-1 with TRBJ1-5; D ambiguous. Trimming removed 2 bases at V and 2 bases at J, with 13 bases between. Germline loops: CDR1 MNHNS, CDR2 SASEGT. The CDR3 runs 16 residues. CDR3 loop: CASSELERLGNQPQHF. As DNA, the CDR3 is TGTGCCAGCAGTGAATTAGAACGGCTAGGCAATCAGCCCCAGCATTTT.

CDR3 in amino acids: CASSPQQGASEKLFF. CDR3 in DNA: TGTGCCAGCAGTCCACAACAGGGGGCGAGTGAAAAACTGTTTTTT. The rearrangement links TRBV12-3 or TRBV12-4 to TRBJ1-4; 9 nucleotides align to TRBD1. After removal of 5 bases from V and 7 bases from J, the junction contained 8 bases not matched to a gene. This CDR3 spans 15 amino acids.

J is TRBJ2-2 and V is TRBV30, with a possible D match to TRBD2 (5 bases). The CDR3 covers 15 residues. V was shortened by 2 bases and J by 1 base, with 11 bases between the two germline ends. Germline V gene sequence: CDR1 GTSNPN, CDR2 SVGIG (reference sequence). Here the CDR3 DNA reads TGTGCCTGGAGTAAAAGACGGGAGAACACCGGGGAGCTGTTTTTT. Translated: CAWSKRRENTGELFF.

CDR3 nucleotides: TGTGCCAGCAGTTACAGTGGTGAGCAGTTCTTC. Translation gives CASSYSGEQFF. The gene calls are TRBV6-5 and TRBJ2-1; D is ambiguous. CDR3 length equals 11 residues. Trimming left V 2 bases short and J 9 bases short, with 5 bases between. CDR1 is MNHEY and CDR2 is SVGAGI in the germline V gene.

V usage is TRBV7-2 and J usage is TRBJ2-5; 9 bases match TRBD2. The V segment lost 1 base and the J segment 0 bases; nucleotides outside the gene matches: 6. The CDR3 contains 17 residues. Germline-derived CDR1 and CDR2 are SGHTA and FQGNSA. For the CDR3, the DNA is TGTGCCAGCAGCTTAGGGCTAGCGGGACCCAACCAAGAGACCCAGTACTTC. Amino acid sequence: CASSLGLAGPNQETQYF.

The chain recombines TRBV3-1 with TRBJ2-1, with D tentatively TRBD2 (5 bases). Germline loops: CDR1 LGHDT, CDR2 YNNKEL (reference sequence). CDR3 length: 15 amino acids. With 2 bases removed from V and 5 bases from J, the gap between germline ends came to 13 bases. The CDR3 is CASSQTLLGNNEQFF. The CDR3 DNA is TGTGCCAGCAGCCAAACACTACTAGGGAACAATGAGCAGTTCTTC.

The chain employs TRBV9 and TRBJ2-1, with TRBD1 identical over 7 bases. Germline CDR1 reads SGDLS; CDR2 reads YYNGEE. With V trimmed by 0 bases and J by 2 bases, 2 bases remained unmatched. CDR3 length: 15 amino acids. CDR3 nucleotides: TGTGCCAGCAGCGTAGAAGGGGGCCCCTACAATGAGCAGTTCTTC. Amino acid sequence: CASSVEGGPYNEQFF. Based on the CDR3 plus reference TRBV9 and TRBJ2-1, the full variable domain is DSGVTQTPKHLITATGQRVTLRCSPRSGDLSVYWYQQSLDQGLQFLIQYYNGEERAKGNILERFSAQQFPDLHSELNLSSLELGDSALYFCASSVEGGPYNEQFFGPGTRLTVL.

Here the CDR3 reads CATSRAGTGERGYTF. Here the CDR3 DNA reads TGTGCCACCAGCAGAGCGGGGACAGGGGAGAGAGGCTACACCTTC. The chain uses TRBV15 and TRBJ1-2, with TRBD1 matching 10 bases. Unmatched junction bases numbered 7, after V lost 1 base and J lost 8 bases. Germline V gives CDR1 LNHNV, CDR2 YYDKDF (reference sequence). The CDR3 sequence is 15 residues long.

The chain uses TRBV20-1 and TRBJ1-2; tentatively, D is TRBD1 (6 bases). V lost 3 bases and J lost 4, with 15 bases in between. This CDR3 region has 14 residues. Germline V gene data show CDR1 as DFQATT and CDR2 as SNEGSKA (reference sequence). The CDR3 coding sequence is TGCAGTGCTAGGAATGGCGGGACACCCTATGGCTACACCTTC. Its translation is CSARNGGTPYGYTF.

The table lists this clonotype with a count of one. The rearrangement joins TRBV23-1 to TRBJ2-2; 7 bases map to TRBD1. Being an ORF, TRBV23-1 has a function that is uncertain. The CDR3 runs 14 residues. The V gene end was trimmed by 11 bases and the J gene end by 2 bases; junction bases not matched to a gene: 8. CDR3 DNA sequence: TGCGCCTGGACCGGGACAGAAAACACCGGGGAGCTGTTTTTT. Protein product: CAWTGTENTGELFF.

This clonotype was found once. V is TRBV7-6 and J is TRBJ1-4; possibly TRBD1 for D (6 bases). The V gene lost 5 bases and the J gene lost 8 bases, with 18 bases spanning the gap. The CDR3 covers 15 residues. The germline V gene encodes CDR1 SGHVS and CDR2 FNYEAQ. This CDR3 is CASSPTDSPREKLFF. The CDR3 nucleotides read TGTGCCAGCAGCCCTACGGACAGTCCCAGGGAAAAACTGTTTTTT.